Presented here are 9 T cell receptor beta chains from one specimen sequenced in a study of blood T cell repertoires in COVID-19. The method was immunoSEQ multiplex PCR; TCRdb's version includes in-frame clones alone and lacks a portion of them. The sample includes 45,000 to 50,000 clones, about 87% of them seen just once. The material sequenced was peripheral blood. Source of these receptors: a man between 50 and 59 years old with acute or convalescent COVID-19.

This rearrangement joins TRBV30 to TRBJ1-4; 7 nucleotides align to TRBD1. The CDR3 contains 15 residues. Germline V gene lookup returns CDR1 GTSNPN and CDR2 SVGIG (reference sequence). V shed 1 base and J 3 bases; nucleotides not matched to a gene: 5. The CDR3 DNA follows: TGTGCCTGGAGTGAGGGGGCGAGGGCTAATGAAAAACTGTTTTTT. Translation: CAWSEGARANEKLFF.

The table lists this clone with a few counts. The chain recombines TRBV5-5 with TRBJ2-5; D gene ambiguous. CDR3 length equals 15 residues. Germline CDR1 is SGHKS and CDR2 is YYEKEE (reference sequence). Deletions cut 1 base from V and 1 base from J, with 11 bases between. The CDR3 sequence: CASSLSVQIQETQYF. Here the CDR3 DNA reads TGTGCCAGCAGCTTGAGTGTCCAGATCCAAGAGACCCAGTACTTC.

V usage is TRBV2 and J usage is TRBJ2-7, with TRBD2 matching over 10 bases. J was trimmed by 4 bases and V by 6 bases; bases with no gene match: 9. CDR3 size: 15 residues. Germline CDR1 is SNHLY and CDR2 is FYNNEI. The CDR3 is CASSGGPTSGYEQYF. The DNA of the CDR3 is TGTGCCAGCAGCGGTGGGCCGACTAGCGGGTACGAGCAGTACTTC.

The rearrangement joins TRBV21-1 to TRBJ2-6; whether TRBD1, the table's D call, matches the DNA was not checked. TRBV21-1 is designated a pseudogene. The CDR3 extends over 18 amino acids. CDR3 coding DNA: TGTGCCAGCGTACCTCACCGCGGGACAGGGTCTGGGGCCAACGTCCTGACTTTC. Amino acids: CASVPHRGTGSGANVLTF.

The chain employs TRBV10-3 and TRBJ1-6; the match to TRBD1 covers 10 bases. The CDR3 covers 14 residues. CDR1 and CDR2 from the germline V gene are ENHRY and SYGVKD. V lost 7 bases, J lost 9 bases, and 6 bases stayed unmatched. The CDR3 is CAITAGQGISPLHF. In DNA, the CDR3 is TGTGCCATCACAGCGGGACAGGGGATTTCACCCCTCCACTTT.

This chain joins TRBV2 and TRBJ1-1; D not certain. Germline CDR1 SNHLY, CDR2 FYNNEI. Trimming cost V 4 bases and J 5 bases, with 17 bases left between them. The CDR3 extends over 15 amino acids. CDR3 in amino acids: CASSGQSIISTEAFF. In DNA form, the CDR3 reads TGTGCCAGCAGTGGCCAAAGTATAATCAGTACTGAAGCTTTCTTT.

The J gene is TRBJ2-1, the V gene TRBV29-1, with 10 bases fitting TRBD1. V gave up 4 bases and J gave up 4 bases; unmatched junction bases: 4. The germline gives CDR1 SQVTM, CDR2 ANQGSEA. This CDR3 is 14 amino acids long. The CDR3 sequence: CSVVRTGGYNEQFF. DNA of the CDR3: TGCAGCGTTGTTCGGACAGGGGGTTACAATGAGCAGTTCTTC.

This clone was picked up a small number of times. This chain connects TRBV5-4 to TRBJ2-2; TRBD2 aligns across 12 bases. Germline V gene data show CDR1 as SGHNT and CDR2 as YYREEE (reference sequence). J was trimmed by 7 bases and V by 0 bases; bases with no gene match: 4. The CDR3 is 16 residues long. The DNA for the CDR3 is TGTGCCAGCAGCTTGGCTAGCGGGGGGGCCTTCGGGGAGCTGTTTTTT. Its translation: CASSLASGGAFGELFF.

The chain employs TRBV5-5 and TRBJ1-4; possible D gene TRBD1, 5 bases. This CDR3 has 16 residues. The V end was cut by 6 bases, the J end by 3 bases, with 18 bases between. CDR1 is SGHKS and CDR2 is YYEKEE in the germline V gene (reference sequence). The CDR3: CASTSGVEGPNEKLFF. For the CDR3, the DNA is TGTGCCAGCACTTCGGGGGTTGAGGGTCCTAATGAAAAACTGTTTTTT.